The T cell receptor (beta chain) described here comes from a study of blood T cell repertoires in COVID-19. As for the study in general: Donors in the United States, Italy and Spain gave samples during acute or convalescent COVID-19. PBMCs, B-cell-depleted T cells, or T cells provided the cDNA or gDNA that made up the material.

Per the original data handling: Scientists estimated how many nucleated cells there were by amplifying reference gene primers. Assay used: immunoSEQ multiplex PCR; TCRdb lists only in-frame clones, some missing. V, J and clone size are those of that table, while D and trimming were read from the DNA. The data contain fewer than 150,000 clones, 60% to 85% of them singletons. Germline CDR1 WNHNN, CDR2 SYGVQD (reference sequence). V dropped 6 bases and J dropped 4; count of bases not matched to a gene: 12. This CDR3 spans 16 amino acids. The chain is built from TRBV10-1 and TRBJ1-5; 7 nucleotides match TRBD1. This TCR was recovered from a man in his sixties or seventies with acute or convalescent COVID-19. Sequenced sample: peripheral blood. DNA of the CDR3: TGCGCCAGCAGCTTACAGGGGTCGAGGGGAAATCAGCCCCAGCATTTT. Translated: CASSLQGSRGNQPQHF.